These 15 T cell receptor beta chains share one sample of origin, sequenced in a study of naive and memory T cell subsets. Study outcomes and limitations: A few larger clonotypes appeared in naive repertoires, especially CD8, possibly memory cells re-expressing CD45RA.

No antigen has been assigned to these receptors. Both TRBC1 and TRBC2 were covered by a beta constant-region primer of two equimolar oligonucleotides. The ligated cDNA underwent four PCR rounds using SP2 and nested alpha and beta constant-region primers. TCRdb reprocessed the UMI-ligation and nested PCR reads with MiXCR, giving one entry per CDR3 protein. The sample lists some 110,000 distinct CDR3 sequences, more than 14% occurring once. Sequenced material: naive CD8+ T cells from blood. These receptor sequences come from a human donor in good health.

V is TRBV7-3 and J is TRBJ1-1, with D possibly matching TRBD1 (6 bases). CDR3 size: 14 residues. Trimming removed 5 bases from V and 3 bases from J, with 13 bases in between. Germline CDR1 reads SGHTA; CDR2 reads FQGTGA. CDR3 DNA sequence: TGTGCCAGCAGCCCACAACAGGGAGACACTGAAGCTTTCTTT. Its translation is CASSPQQGDTEAFF.

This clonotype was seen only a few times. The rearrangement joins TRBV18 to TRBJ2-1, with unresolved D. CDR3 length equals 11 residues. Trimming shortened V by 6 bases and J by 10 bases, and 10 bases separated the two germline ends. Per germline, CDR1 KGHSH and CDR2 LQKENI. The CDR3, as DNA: TGTGCCAGCTCGCGACATGGGGAGCAGTTCTTC. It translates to CASSRHGEQFF.

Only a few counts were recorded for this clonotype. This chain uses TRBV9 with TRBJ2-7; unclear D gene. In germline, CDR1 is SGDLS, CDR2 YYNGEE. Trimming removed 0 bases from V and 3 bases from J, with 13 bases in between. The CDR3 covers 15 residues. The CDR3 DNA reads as TGTGCCAGCAGCGTAGAAGGAAGCGCCTACTACGAGCAGTACTTC. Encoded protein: CASSVEGSAYYEQYF.

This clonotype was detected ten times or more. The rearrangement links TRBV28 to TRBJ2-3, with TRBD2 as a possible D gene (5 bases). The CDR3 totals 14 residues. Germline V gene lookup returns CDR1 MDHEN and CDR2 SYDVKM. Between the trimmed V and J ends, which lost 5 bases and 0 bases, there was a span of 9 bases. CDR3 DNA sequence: TGTGCCAGCAGTCACGGGATTAGCACAGATACGCAGTATTTT. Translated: CASSHGISTDTQYF.

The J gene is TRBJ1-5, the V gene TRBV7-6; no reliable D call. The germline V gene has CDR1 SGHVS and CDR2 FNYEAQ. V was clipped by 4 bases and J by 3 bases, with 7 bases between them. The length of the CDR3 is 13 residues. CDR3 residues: CASSSHLNQPQHF. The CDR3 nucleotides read TGTGCCAGCAGCTCTCACCTCAATCAGCCCCAGCATTTT.

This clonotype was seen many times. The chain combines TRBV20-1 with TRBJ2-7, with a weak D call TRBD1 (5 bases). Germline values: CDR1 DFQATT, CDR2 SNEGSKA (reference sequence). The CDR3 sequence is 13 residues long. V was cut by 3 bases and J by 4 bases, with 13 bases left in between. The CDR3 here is CSARTDWGYEQYF. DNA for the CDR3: TGCAGTGCTAGGACAGACTGGGGTTACGAGCAGTACTTC.

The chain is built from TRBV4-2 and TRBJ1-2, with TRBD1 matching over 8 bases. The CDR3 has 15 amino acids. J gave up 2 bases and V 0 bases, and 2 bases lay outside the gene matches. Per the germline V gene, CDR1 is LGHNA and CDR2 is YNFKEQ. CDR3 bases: TGTGCCAGCAGCCAAGAAGACAGGGGAAACTATGGCTACACCTTC. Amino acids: CASSQEDRGNYGYTF.

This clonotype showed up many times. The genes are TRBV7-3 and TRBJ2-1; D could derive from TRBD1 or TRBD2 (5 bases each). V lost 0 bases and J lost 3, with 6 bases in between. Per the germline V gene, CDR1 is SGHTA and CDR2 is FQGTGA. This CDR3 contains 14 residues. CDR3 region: CASSLTGGYNEQFF. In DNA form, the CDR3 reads TGTGCCAGCAGCTTAACTGGGGGCTACAATGAGCAGTTCTTC.

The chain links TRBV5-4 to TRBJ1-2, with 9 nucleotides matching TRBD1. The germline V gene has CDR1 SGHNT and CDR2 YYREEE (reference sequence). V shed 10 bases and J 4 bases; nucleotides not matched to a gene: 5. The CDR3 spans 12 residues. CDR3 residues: CACEDRGYGYTF. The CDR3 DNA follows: TGTGCCTGTGAGGACAGGGGCTATGGCTACACCTTC.

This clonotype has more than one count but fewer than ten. The chain's CDR3 is CASSQDEGGPAQTQYF. The CDR3 DNA reads as TGCGCCAGCAGCCAAGATGAGGGGGGACCCGCGCAGACCCAGTACTTC. V is TRBV4-3 and J is TRBJ2-5; the D gene could be TRBD1 or TRBD2 (6 bases each). From germline, CDR1 is LGHNA and CDR2 YSLEER. V was clipped by 0 bases and J by 6 bases, with 17 bases between them. The CDR3 runs 16 residues.

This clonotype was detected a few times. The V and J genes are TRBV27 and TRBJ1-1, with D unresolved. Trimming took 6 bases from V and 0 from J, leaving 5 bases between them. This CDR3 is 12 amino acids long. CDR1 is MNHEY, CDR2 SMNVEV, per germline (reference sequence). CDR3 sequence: CASRFMNTEAFF. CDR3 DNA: TGTGCCAGCAGGTTCATGAACACTGAAGCTTTCTTT.

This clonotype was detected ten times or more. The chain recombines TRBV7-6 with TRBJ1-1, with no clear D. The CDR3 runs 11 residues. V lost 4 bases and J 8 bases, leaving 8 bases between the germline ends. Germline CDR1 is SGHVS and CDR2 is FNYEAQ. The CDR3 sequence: CASSSSGEAFF. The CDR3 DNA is TGTGCCAGCAGCTCGTCCGGCGAAGCTTTCTTT.

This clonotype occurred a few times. This chain's CDR3 is CASSPFRQTTGELFF. As DNA, the CDR3 is TGTGCCAGCAGTCCCTTTCGCCAGACCACCGGGGAGCTGTTTTTT. The chain employs TRBV12-3 or TRBV12-4 and TRBJ2-2, with D unresolved. The CDR3 sequence is 15 residues long. Trimming took off 5 bases at V and 4 bases at J, with 14 bases between the two ends.

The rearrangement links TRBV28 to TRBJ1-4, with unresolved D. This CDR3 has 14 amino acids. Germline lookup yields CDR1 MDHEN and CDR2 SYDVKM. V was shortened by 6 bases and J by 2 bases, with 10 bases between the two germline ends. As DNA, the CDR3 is TGTGCCAGCAGGCCGATTTCTACTAATGAAAAACTGTTTTTT. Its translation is CASRPISTNEKLFF.

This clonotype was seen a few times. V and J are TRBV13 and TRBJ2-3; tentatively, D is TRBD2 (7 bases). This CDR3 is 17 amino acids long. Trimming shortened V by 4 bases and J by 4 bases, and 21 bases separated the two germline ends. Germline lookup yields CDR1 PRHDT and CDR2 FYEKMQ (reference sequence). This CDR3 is CASSSPPSGGPPDTQYF. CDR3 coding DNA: TGTGCCAGCAGCTCCCCACCCTCCGGGGGGCCTCCAGATACGCAGTATTTT.